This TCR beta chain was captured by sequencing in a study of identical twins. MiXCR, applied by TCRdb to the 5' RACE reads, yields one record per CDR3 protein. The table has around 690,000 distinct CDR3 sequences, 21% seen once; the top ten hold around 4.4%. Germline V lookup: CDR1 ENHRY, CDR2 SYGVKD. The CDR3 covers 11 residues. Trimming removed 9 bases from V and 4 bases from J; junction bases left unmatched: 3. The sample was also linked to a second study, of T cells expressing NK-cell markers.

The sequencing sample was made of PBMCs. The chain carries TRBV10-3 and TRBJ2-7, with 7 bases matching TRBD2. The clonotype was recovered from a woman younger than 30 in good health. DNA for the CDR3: TGTGCCATAACAGCGGGGTACGAGCAGTACTTC. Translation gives CAITAGYEQYF.